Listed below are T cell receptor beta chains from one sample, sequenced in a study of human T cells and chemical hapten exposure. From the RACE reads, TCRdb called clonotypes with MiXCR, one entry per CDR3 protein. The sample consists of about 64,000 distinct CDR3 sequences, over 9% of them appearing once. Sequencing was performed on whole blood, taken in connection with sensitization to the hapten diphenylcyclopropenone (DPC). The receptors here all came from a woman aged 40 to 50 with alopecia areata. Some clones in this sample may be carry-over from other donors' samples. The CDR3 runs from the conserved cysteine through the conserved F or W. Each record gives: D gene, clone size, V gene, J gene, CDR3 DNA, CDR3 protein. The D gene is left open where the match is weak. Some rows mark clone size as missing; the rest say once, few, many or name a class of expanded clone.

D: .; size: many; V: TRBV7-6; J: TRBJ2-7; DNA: TGTGCCAGCAGCTTAGCGATCCCAGCCGCCAGATACGAGCAGTACTTC; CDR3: CASSLAIPAARYEQYF
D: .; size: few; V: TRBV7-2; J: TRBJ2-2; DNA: TGTGCCAGCAGCTTTAGGGGGGAAGGCACCGGGGAGCTGTTTTTT; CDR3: CASSFRGEGTGELFF
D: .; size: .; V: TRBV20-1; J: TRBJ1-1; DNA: TGCAGTGCTAGCAGCCTGAACACTGAAGCTTTCTTT; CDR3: CSASSLNTEAFF
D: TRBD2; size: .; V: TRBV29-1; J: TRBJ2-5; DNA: TGCAGCGTTGAGGGCGGGAGGGCCGAGACCCAGTACTTC; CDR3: CSVEGGRAETQYF
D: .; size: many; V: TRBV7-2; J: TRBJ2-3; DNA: TGTGCCAGCAGCGTAGTTTGGACAGATACGCAGTATTTT; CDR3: CASSVVWTDTQYF
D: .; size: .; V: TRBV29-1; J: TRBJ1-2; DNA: TGCAGTGAGAACTATGGCTACACCTTC; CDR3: CSENYGYTF
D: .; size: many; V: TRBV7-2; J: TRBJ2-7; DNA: TGTGCCAGCAGCTTAGGTCGGGGTGGCTCCTACGAGCAGTACTTC; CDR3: CASSLGRGGSYEQYF
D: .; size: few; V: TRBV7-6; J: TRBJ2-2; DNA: TGTGCCAGCAGCCCACCTTCCCCGGCCGGGGAGCTGTTTTTT; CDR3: CASSPPSPAGELFF
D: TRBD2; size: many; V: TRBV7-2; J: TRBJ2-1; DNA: TGTGCCAGCAGCCCTCCGAGAGGGAGCGGGGCGAGGCAGTTCTTC; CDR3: CASSPPRGSGARQFF
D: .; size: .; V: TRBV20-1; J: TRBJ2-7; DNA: TGCAGTGCTAGACGGGCAGGGGCACCCCACGAGCAGTACTTC; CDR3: CSARRAGAPHEQYF
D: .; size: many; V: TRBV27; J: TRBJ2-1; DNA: TGTGCCAGCAGTTTGCGGGAAGGGCATGAGCAGTTCTTC; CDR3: CASSLREGHEQFF
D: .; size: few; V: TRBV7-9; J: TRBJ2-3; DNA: TGTGCCAGCACCCAGGACGGCCAGGGATTT; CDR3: CASTQDGQGF
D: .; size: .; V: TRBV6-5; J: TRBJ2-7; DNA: TGTGCCAGCAGTACAACGGAACAGGGTCGAGAGCAGTACTTC; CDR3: CASSTTEQGREQYF
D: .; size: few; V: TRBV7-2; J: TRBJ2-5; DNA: TGTGCCAGCAGCCCCGACCCGGGATCTTTAGAGACCCAGTACTTC; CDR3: CASSPDPGSLETQYF
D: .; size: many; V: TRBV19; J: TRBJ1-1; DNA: TGTGCCAGTGACCAGGGTTGGGCTGAAGCTTTCTTT; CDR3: CASDQGWAEAFF
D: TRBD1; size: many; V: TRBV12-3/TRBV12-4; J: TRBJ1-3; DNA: TGTGCCAGCAGGGGAGGGACAGGTGGTTTCGGAGGAAACACCATATATTTT; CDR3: CASRGGTGGFGGNTIYF
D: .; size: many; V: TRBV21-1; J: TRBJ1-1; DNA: TGTGCCAGCGGCCGCAAGTTCCCGGGGGCGGGTACTGAAGCTTTCTTT; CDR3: CASGRKFPGAGTEAFF
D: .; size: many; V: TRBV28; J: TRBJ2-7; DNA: TGTGCCAGCCTCGGACATCCCTCCGACGAGCAGTACTTC; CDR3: CASLGHPSDEQYF
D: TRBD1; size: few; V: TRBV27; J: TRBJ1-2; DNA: TGTGCCAGCAGTTTGGGACAGGGGCGTAACTATGGCTACACCTTC; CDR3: CASSLGQGRNYGYTF
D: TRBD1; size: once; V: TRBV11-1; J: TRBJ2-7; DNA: TGTGCCAGCAGCCACAGGGGGCCAGAGCAGTACTTC; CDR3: CASSHRGPEQYF
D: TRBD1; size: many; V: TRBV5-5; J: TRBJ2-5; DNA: TGTGCCAGCAGCGGGGCGGTTGGACAGGTGGGAGAGACCCAGTACTTC; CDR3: CASSGAVGQVGETQYF
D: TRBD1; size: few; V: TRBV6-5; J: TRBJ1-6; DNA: TGTGCCAGCAGTCCCACCCGACAGGGGACATCCCTCCACTTT; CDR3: CASSPTRQGTSLHF
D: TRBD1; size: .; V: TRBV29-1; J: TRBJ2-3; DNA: TGCAGCGTAGACAGGGAAGGAACAGATACGCAGTATTTT; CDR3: CSVDREGTDTQYF
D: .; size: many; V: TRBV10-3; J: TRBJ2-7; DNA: TGTGCCATCAGTGGCGGACAGCTTAAAACCTACGAGCAGTACTTC; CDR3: CAISGGQLKTYEQYF
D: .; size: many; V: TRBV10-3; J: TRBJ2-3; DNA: TGTGCCATCAGTGAGTCCCGGAACAGCTACACAGATACGCAGTATTTT; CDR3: CAISESRNSYTDTQYF